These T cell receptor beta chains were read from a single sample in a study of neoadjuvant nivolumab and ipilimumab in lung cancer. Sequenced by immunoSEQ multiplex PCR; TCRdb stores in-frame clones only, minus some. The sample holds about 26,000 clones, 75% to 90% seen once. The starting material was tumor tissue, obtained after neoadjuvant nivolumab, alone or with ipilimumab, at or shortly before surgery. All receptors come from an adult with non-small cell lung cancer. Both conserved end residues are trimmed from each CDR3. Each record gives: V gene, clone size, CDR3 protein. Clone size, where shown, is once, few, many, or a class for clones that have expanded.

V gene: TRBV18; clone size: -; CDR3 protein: ASSPPTAGNTEAF
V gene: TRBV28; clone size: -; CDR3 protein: ASSSSEAGNQPQH
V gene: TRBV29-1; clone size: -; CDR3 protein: SVLEGYT
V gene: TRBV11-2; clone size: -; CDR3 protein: ASSPSFDPGRSTDTQY
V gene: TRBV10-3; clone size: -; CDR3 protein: AISVSGIDTQY
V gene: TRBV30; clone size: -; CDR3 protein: AWSVGTRYEQY
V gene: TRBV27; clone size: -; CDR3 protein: ASSIRALWGDTQY
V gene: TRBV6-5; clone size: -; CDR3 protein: ASHTPRGYNEQF
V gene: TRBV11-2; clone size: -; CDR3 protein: ASSLAGAAQPQH
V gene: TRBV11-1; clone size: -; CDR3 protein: ASSLQALGPTGHYEQY
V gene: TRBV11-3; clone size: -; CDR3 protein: ASSARGRGSGYT
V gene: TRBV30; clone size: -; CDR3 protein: AWSVEGLARYEQY
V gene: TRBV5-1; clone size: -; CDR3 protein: ASSLGGDGRELF
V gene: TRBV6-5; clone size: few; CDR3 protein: ASSLPTASYEQY
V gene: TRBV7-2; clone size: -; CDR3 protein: ASSLIDRDNEQF
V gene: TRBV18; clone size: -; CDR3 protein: ASSPPTWPDTEAF
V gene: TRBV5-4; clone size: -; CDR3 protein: ASSLGTNYEQY
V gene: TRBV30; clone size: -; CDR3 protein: AWSVTGNEKLF